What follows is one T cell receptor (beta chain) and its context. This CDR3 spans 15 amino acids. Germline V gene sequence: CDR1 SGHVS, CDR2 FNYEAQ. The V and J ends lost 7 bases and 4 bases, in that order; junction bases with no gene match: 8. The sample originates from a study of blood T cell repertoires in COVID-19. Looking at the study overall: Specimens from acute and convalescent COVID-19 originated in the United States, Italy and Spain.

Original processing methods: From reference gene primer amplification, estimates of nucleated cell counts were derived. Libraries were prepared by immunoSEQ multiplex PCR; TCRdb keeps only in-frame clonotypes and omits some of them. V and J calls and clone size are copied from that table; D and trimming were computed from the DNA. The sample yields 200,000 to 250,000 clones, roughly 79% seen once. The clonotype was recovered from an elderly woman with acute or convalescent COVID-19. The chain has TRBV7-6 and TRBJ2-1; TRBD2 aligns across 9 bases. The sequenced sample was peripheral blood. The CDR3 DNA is TGTGCCAGCACCCGTAGCGGGGGAGGTTACAATGAGCAGTTCTTC. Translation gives CASTRSGGGYNEQFF.